The rows below give T cell receptor beta chains drawn from one sample of a study of cytomegalovirus exposure and HLA in healthy donors. Profiled with immunoSEQ multiplex PCR; TCRdb holds only in-frame clones, not every one. Among 140,000 or so clones listed, around 80% were seen once. The specimen sequenced was PBMCs. The source of these receptors is a man aged 40-50 years in good health and CMV-seronegative. Both conserved end residues are trimmed from each CDR3. Fields, in order: V gene, J gene, CDR3 length, CDR3 protein.

TRBV7-8	TRBJ1-5	12	ASSLADRNQPQH
TRBV7-6	TRBJ2-3	13	ASSKDRGRTDTQY
TRBV19	TRBJ2-1	13	ASSPGSSSYNEQF
TRBV4-2	TRBJ2-3	15	ASSQDLGRGGTDTQY
TRBV5-6	TRBJ1-2	10	ASLGEGYGYT
TRBV12-5	TRBJ1-5	18	ASGLVPSTGTVYSNQPQH
TRBV7-8	TRBJ2-6	16	ASSPPPGQVSGANVLT
TRBV30	TRBJ2-7	15	AWSVGRTTGHIYEQY
TRBV5-1	TRBJ2-1	14	ASSLAKTGRPHEQF
TRBV5-1	TRBJ2-3	13	ASSLTVTSTDTQY
TRBV2	TRBJ2-2	12	ASTQRPNTGELF
TRBV4-1	TRBJ2-2	14	ASSRGQGVDTGELF
TRBV27	TRBJ1-5	13	ASSFVSGGNQPQH
TRBV29-1	TRBJ2-2	12	SVGEGANTGELF
TRBV21-1	TRBJ2-3	14	ASSKEYRGNTDTQY
TRBV5-5	TRBJ1-5	14	ASSLATGYSNQPQH
TRBV5-1	TRBJ1-1	13	ASSLSTFMNTEAF
TRBV19	TRBJ2-7	13	ASSRSRTGTYEQY
TRBV28	TRBJ2-1	11	ASSFPSYNEQF
TRBV10-3	.	14	AISDPRGGKAYEQY
TRBV6-5	TRBJ2-1	12	ASSRTGINYEQF
TRBV2	TRBJ2-4	13	ASSERPQGENSQY
TRBV7-6	TRBJ2-7	12	ASSGLAGASEQY
TRBV7-9	TRBJ1-4	12	ASSLGAANEKLF
TRBV29-1	TRBJ1-2	10	SVVTPNYGYT
TRBV9	TRBJ1-6	12	ASSVADSASPLH